This TCR beta chain was found in a study of blood T cell repertoires in COVID-19 (dated by TCRdb to 2020 to 2021). In terms of the full investigation: Samples covering the acute and convalescent phases of COVID-19 were provided by collaborators in the United States, Italy and Spain. The material from the prospective study consisted of cDNA or gDNA derived from T cells, B-cell-depleted T cells, or PBMCs. Subjects who had been exposed to COVID-19, were actively infected with it, or had recovered from it provided the deeply sampled blood TCRbeta repertoires that made up the dataset. The repertoires were released in a freely available public database meant as a resource for research on the immune response to SARS-CoV-2. Samples came from the ongoing ImmuneRACE study (first 160 participants) plus 1,254 subjects from 6 global collaborators. Nearly every sample came with metadata listing a de-identified subject ID, COVID-19 status, age in years and sex. Where available, HLA class I and class II types were obtained from metadata supplied by the sample provider rather than from assay-based typing.

Including the terminal cysteine and phenylalanine, the CDR3 comprises 13 residues. The read is trimmed to its CDR3 DNA, 39 bases read in frame from base 1. Relative to germline, V is 3 bases shorter and J is 5 bases shorter, with 11 bases between their ends. CDR1 and CDR2 were assigned from the germline V gene as SGHRS and YFSETQ. One collaborating source in Seattle enrolled patients during active infection and followed them longitudinally through the course of disease. The collaborating institutions used their own protocols to collect whole blood in K2EDTA tubes. For TCRbeta analysis, collaborators shipped samples in one of three forms: frozen whole blood, isolated PBMCs, or DNA extracted from either of those sample types. A remark on this clone: Its target antigen remains unknown. Within one base of it there is no much larger clone, and no base qualities were kept.

TCRbeta CDR3 regions were amplified from genomic DNA using the immunoSEQ Assay, a bias-controlled multiplex PCR. Turning to the authors' computational methods: The number of nucleated cells in each sample was estimated from the amplification of reference gene primers within the assay. To quantify the absolute abundance of each unique TCRbeta CDR3 rearrangement, sequence reads were collapsed and filtered. For each sample, productive Simpson clonality was calculated by taking the square root of Simpson's diversity index across productive rearrangements. As stored in TCRdb, this immuneACCESS dataset retains in-frame rearrangements with V and J assigned. A fraction of the clones does not appear; measured against another copy, unresolved V genes explain less than half of the discrepancy, and the remainder lacks a known reason. V, J and clone size reflect that table, while D and trimming were determined from the DNA. Within this sample are roughly 160,000 clones, with 70% to 90% of them counted one time only. 6.9% of the sample is taken by the ten largest.

The research as a whole found: The quantity of clinical and demographic metadata differed by source and by participant and was supplied without curation.

This TCR was sampled from a man aged 80 or over with COVID-19, enrolled during active disease. What was sequenced was peripheral blood. Recombination connected TRBV5-1 to TRBJ2-5, and perhaps TRBD2 as D gene, on 7 matching bases. CDR3 sequence: CASSSQGGETQYF. In nucleotide form, the sequence is TGCGCCAGCAGCTCACAGGGAGGGGAGACCCAGTACTTC.